Listed below are T cell receptor beta chains from one sample, sequenced in a study of blood T cell repertoires in COVID-19. Sequencing used immunoSEQ multiplex PCR; TCRdb keeps in-frame clones, though not all of them. The sample holds about 400,000 clones, around 87% seen once. Sequenced material: PBMCs or T cells enriched from blood (not recorded which). Every receptor here comes from a young woman with acute COVID-19. Both conserved end residues are part of each CDR3. The order of the fields is CDR3 DNA, CDR3 protein, V gene, J gene, clone size, D gene. D genes are given only for firm matches. A clone size is listed for some rows: how often the clone was seen (once, few, many), or a class if it is expanded.

CDR3nt: TGTGCCAGCAGTGAGACAGAAATTTTTCTAGCCAAAAACATTCAGTACTTC
CDR3aa: CASSETEIFLAKNIQYF
v_gene: TRBV2
j_gene: TRBJ2-4
abundance: NA
d_gene: NA

CDR3nt: TGTGCCAGCAGCCCGCCGGGATCTTCCTACGAGCAGTACTTC
CDR3aa: CASSPPGSSYEQYF
v_gene: TRBV7-9
j_gene: TRBJ2-7
abundance: few
d_gene: NA

CDR3nt: TGTGCCAGCAGCCTTTCGGACGGGGGCACTGAAGCTTTCTTT
CDR3aa: CASSLSDGGTEAFF
v_gene: TRBV6-4
j_gene: TRBJ1-1
abundance: NA
d_gene: NA

CDR3nt: TGTGCCAGCAGCAGGGAGCCCTCCCGAGGGTCACCCCTCCACTTT
CDR3aa: CASSREPSRGSPLHF
v_gene: TRBV5-6
j_gene: TRBJ1-6
abundance: NA
d_gene: NA

CDR3nt: TGTGCCAGTAGTATAGGTTACGCAGGGTTCGGTGGCTACACCTTC
CDR3aa: CASSIGYAGFGGYTF
v_gene: TRBV19
j_gene: TRBJ1-2
abundance: NA
d_gene: NA

CDR3nt: TGTGCCACCAGTGATTGGGGACAGGGAGGTTGGGCCGGGGAGCTGTTTTTT
CDR3aa: CATSDWGQGGWAGELFF
v_gene: TRBV24-1
j_gene: TRBJ2-2
abundance: NA
d_gene: TRBD1

CDR3nt: TGTGCCACCTCTCGGACGGGGAGGAACACCGGGGAGCTGTTTTTT
CDR3aa: CATSRTGRNTGELFF
v_gene: TRBV24-1
j_gene: TRBJ2-2
abundance: once
d_gene: NA

CDR3nt: TGTGCCAGCAGCCAGGAGGGGGCCAACGTCCTGACTTTC
CDR3aa: CASSQEGANVLTF
v_gene: TRBV3-1/TRBV3-2
j_gene: TRBJ2-6
abundance: NA
d_gene: NA

CDR3nt: TGCAGTGCTAGTATCGGCGGCAGATCGAATCAGCCCCAGCATTTT
CDR3aa: CSASIGGRSNQPQHF
v_gene: TRBV20-1
j_gene: TRBJ1-5
abundance: once
d_gene: NA

CDR3nt: TGTGCCAGCAGTTTATCGAGGGGGCTGGGCGGCTACACCTTC
CDR3aa: CASSLSRGLGGYTF
v_gene: TRBV27
j_gene: TRBJ1-2
abundance: NA
d_gene: TRBD1

CDR3nt: TGTGCCAGCAGCGCGCGGGGGGGCGGCCCAGATACGCAGTATTTT
CDR3aa: CASSARGGGPDTQYF
v_gene: TRBV7-2
j_gene: TRBJ2-3
abundance: NA
d_gene: TRBD2

CDR3nt: TGTGCCAGCAGCTCAAGCGGGGGCGAGTCGTTCTTC
CDR3aa: CASSSSGGESFF
v_gene: TRBV9
j_gene: TRBJ2-1
abundance: NA
d_gene: TRBD2

CDR3nt: TGTGCCAGCAGTTTTTCGTCCGGGTACGGCAATCAGCCCCAGCATTTT
CDR3aa: CASSFSSGYGNQPQHF
v_gene: TRBV28
j_gene: TRBJ1-5
abundance: NA
d_gene: NA

CDR3nt: TGTGCCAGCAGCCAAGAAACAGGGGGCAAGGGCTACACCTTC
CDR3aa: CASSQETGGKGYTF
v_gene: TRBV3-1/TRBV3-2
j_gene: TRBJ1-2
abundance: NA
d_gene: TRBD1

CDR3nt: TGCGCCAGCAGCCAACACACCTCCGGGACAGCCAACACTGAAGCTTTCTTT
CDR3aa: CASSQHTSGTANTEAFF
v_gene: TRBV5-1
j_gene: TRBJ1-1
abundance: NA
d_gene: TRBD1

CDR3nt: TGCGCCAGCAGCTCGAGGCCCGACAGGGAAGTGTACGAGCAGTACTTC
CDR3aa: CASSSRPDREVYEQYF
v_gene: TRBV5-1
j_gene: TRBJ2-7
abundance: NA
d_gene: TRBD1

CDR3nt: TGTGCCAGCAGTCACCTGACAGGATTTGGGGTCCCAGATACGCAGTATTTT
CDR3aa: CASSHLTGFGVPDTQYF
v_gene: TRBV6-6
j_gene: TRBJ2-3
abundance: NA
d_gene: NA

CDR3nt: TGTGCCAGCAGCTTAGCGGGGGAACCGAACACTGAAGCTTTCTTT
CDR3aa: CASSLAGEPNTEAFF
v_gene: TRBV11-3
j_gene: TRBJ1-1
abundance: NA
d_gene: NA

CDR3nt: TGCGCCAGCAGCTTAGGCGGGGGGCGAAAAGAGACCCAGTACTTC
CDR3aa: CASSLGGGRKETQYF
v_gene: TRBV5-1
j_gene: TRBJ2-5
abundance: NA
d_gene: TRBD2

CDR3nt: TGTGCCAGCTCACCAAAACAGGCCACGAACACCGGGGAGCTGTTTTTT
CDR3aa: CASSPKQATNTGELFF
v_gene: TRBV18
j_gene: TRBJ2-2
abundance: NA
d_gene: NA

CDR3nt: TGTGCCAGCAGCTTAAACCCTAGCGGGGGGATCGACGAGCAGTACTTC
CDR3aa: CASSLNPSGGIDEQYF
v_gene: TRBV7-9
j_gene: TRBJ2-7
abundance: NA
d_gene: TRBD2

CDR3nt: TGTGCCAGCAGTTACTCGGGGCGGCGACTCAATGAGCAGTTCTTC
CDR3aa: CASSYSGRRLNEQFF
v_gene: TRBV6-2/TRBV6-3
j_gene: TRBJ2-1
abundance: NA
d_gene: NA

CDR3nt: TGTGCCAGCAGCGATCGAAGACTAGCGGGGGGGCCAGATACAGATACGCAGTATTTT
CDR3aa: CASSDRRLAGGPDTDTQYF
v_gene: TRBV7-3
j_gene: TRBJ2-3
abundance: NA
d_gene: TRBD2

CDR3nt: TGTGCCAGCAGCTTAGACTTTGGGCCGACCTATGGCTACACCTTC
CDR3aa: CASSLDFGPTYGYTF
v_gene: TRBV7-2
j_gene: TRBJ1-2
abundance: NA
d_gene: NA

CDR3nt: TGTGCCAGCAGCGGACAGGCTATAGGACCCCTCCACTTT
CDR3aa: CASSGQAIGPLHF
v_gene: TRBV7-9
j_gene: TRBJ1-6
abundance: NA
d_gene: TRBD1

CDR3nt: TGTGCCAGCAGCGCTAGCGGGGGTCCCCAAGAGACCCAGTACTTC
CDR3aa: CASSASGGPQETQYF
v_gene: TRBV9
j_gene: TRBJ2-5
abundance: NA
d_gene: TRBD2

CDR3nt: TGCGCCAGCAGGGTTGCGATGGGCGTTGATGAGCAGTTCTTC
CDR3aa: CASRVAMGVDEQFF
v_gene: TRBV5-1
j_gene: TRBJ2-1
abundance: NA
d_gene: NA

CDR3nt: TGTGCCAGCAGGTTGAGACAGGGTCCCGCAGATACGCAGTATTTT
CDR3aa: CASRLRQGPADTQYF
v_gene: TRBV7-2
j_gene: TRBJ2-3
abundance: NA
d_gene: TRBD1

CDR3nt: TGTGCCAGCAGTTTATCGTATGGGTTGGGGACAAATGGCTACACCTTC
CDR3aa: CASSLSYGLGTNGYTF
v_gene: TRBV27
j_gene: TRBJ1-2
abundance: NA
d_gene: NA

CDR3nt: TGTGCCAGCAGACAGGGGCCCACGTACGAGCAGTACTTC
CDR3aa: CASRQGPTYEQYF
v_gene: TRBV6-5
j_gene: TRBJ2-7
abundance: NA
d_gene: TRBD1

CDR3nt: TGTGCCAGCAGCTCTACAGGGACAGCCCTCCACTTT
CDR3aa: CASSSTGTALHF
v_gene: TRBV7-9
j_gene: TRBJ1-6
abundance: NA
d_gene: TRBD1

CDR3nt: TGTGCCAGCAGCTGGGACAGGGGGTTGGGGGAGCTGTTTTTT
CDR3aa: CASSWDRGLGELFF
v_gene: TRBV5-6
j_gene: TRBJ2-2
abundance: NA
d_gene: TRBD1

CDR3nt: TGTGCCAGCAGTTTTCGTGAGACAGCCACCCCCTATGGCTACACCTTC
CDR3aa: CASSFRETATPYGYTF
v_gene: TRBV6-2/TRBV6-3
j_gene: TRBJ1-2
abundance: NA
d_gene: NA

CDR3nt: TGTGCCACCAGTTCGGCGGGAGCGGAGAACACCGGGGAGCTGTTTTTT
CDR3aa: CATSSAGAENTGELFF
v_gene: TRBV24-1
j_gene: TRBJ2-2
abundance: NA
d_gene: TRBD2

CDR3nt: TGTGCCAGCAGCCGGTTCCCCTACGAGCAGTACTTC
CDR3aa: CASSRFPYEQYF
v_gene: TRBV6-5
j_gene: TRBJ2-7
abundance: once
d_gene: NA

CDR3nt: TGTGCCAGCAGCTTAGACTCAGGGGGGAATCAGCCCCAGCATTTT
CDR3aa: CASSLDSGGNQPQHF
v_gene: TRBV11-2
j_gene: TRBJ1-5
abundance: NA
d_gene: TRBD1

CDR3nt: TGTGCCACCAGTGACTCCAGGGTGGGCAGTTCAGATGAAAAACTGTTTTTT
CDR3aa: CATSDSRVGSSDEKLFF
v_gene: TRBV24-1
j_gene: TRBJ1-4
abundance: NA
d_gene: NA

CDR3nt: TGTGCCAGCAAGTTACAGGGGGGAACTAATGAAAAACTGTTTTTT
CDR3aa: CASKLQGGTNEKLFF
v_gene: TRBV2
j_gene: TRBJ1-4
abundance: NA
d_gene: TRBD1

CDR3nt: TGTGCCATCAGTGCGGGGTTGAACACTGAAGCTTTCTTT
CDR3aa: CAISAGLNTEAFF
v_gene: TRBV10-3
j_gene: TRBJ1-1
abundance: NA
d_gene: NA

CDR3nt: TGTGCCAGCAGCTTAGGGGGCAGGAATAGCAATCAGCCCCAGCATTTT
CDR3aa: CASSLGGRNSNQPQHF
v_gene: TRBV7-6
j_gene: TRBJ1-5
abundance: NA
d_gene: NA

CDR3nt: TGTGCCAGCAGCTTAGGGGGGCCTGAAGCTTTCTTT
CDR3aa: CASSLGGPEAFF
v_gene: TRBV7-8
j_gene: TRBJ1-1
abundance: NA
d_gene: NA

CDR3nt: TGTGCCAGCAGTTTCGGGTTCGGCTACACCTTC
CDR3aa: CASSFGFGYTF
v_gene: TRBV28
j_gene: TRBJ1-2
abundance: NA
d_gene: NA

CDR3nt: TGTGCCAGCAGACATGAGGTTAGCGGGGGGACAAGCTACGAGCAGTACTTC
CDR3aa: CASRHEVSGGTSYEQYF
v_gene: TRBV2
j_gene: TRBJ2-7
abundance: NA
d_gene: TRBD2

CDR3nt: TGTGCCAGCAGTGAAGCGCTTCGACTAGCGGGGTTAGAGACCCAGTACTTC
CDR3aa: CASSEALRLAGLETQYF
v_gene: TRBV2
j_gene: TRBJ2-5
abundance: NA
d_gene: TRBD2